The next 2 T cell receptor beta chains were all read from a single sample in a study of blood T cells in healthy people across ages. Sample-barcoded 5' priming and a J-beta primer mix drove a second PCR of about 6 to 12 cycles. One entry per CDR3 protein, called by TCRdb with MiXCR from the 5' RACE reads. The data show 710,000 or so distinct CDR3 sequences, about 20% seen once. What was sequenced was blood. The receptors shown here come from a man in his 70s in good health.

The genes are TRBV6-5 and TRBJ2-7, with D hard to call. Germline V lookup: CDR1 MNHEY, CDR2 SVGAGI. The CDR3 extends over 13 amino acids. Trimming stripped 2 bases from V and 2 bases from J, with 7 bases between. The DNA for the CDR3 is TGTGCCAGCAGTTACGGGTCTACCTACGAGCAGTACTTC. Protein product: CASSYGSTYEQYF.

This clonotype was observed a single time. V usage is TRBV27 and J usage is TRBJ1-5; D unclear. Germline lookup yields CDR1 MNHEY and CDR2 SMNVEV (reference sequence). CDR3 length: 14 residues. V lost 8 bases and J 0 bases, leaving 11 bases between the germline ends. The CDR3 DNA sequence: TGTGCCAGCGGAGACGAAGTTAGCAATCAGCCCCAGCATTTT. It is translated as CASGDEVSNQPQHF.